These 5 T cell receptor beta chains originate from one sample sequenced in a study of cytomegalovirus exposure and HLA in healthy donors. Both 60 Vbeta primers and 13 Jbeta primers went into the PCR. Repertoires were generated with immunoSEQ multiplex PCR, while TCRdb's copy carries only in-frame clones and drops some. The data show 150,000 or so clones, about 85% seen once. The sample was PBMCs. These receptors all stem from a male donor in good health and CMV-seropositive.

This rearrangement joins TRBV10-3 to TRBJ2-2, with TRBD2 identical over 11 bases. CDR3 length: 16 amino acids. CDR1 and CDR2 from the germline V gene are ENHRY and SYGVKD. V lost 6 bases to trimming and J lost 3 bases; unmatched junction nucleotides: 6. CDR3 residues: CAIRGTSGADTGELFF. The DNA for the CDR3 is TGTGCCATCAGGGGGACTAGCGGAGCAGACACCGGGGAGCTGTTTTTT.

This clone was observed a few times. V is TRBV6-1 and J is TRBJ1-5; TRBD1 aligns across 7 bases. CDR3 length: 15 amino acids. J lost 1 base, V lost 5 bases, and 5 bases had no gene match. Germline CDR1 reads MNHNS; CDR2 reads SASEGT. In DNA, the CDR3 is TGTGCCAGCAGTACGACAGGGATGAGCAATCAGCCCCAGCATTTT. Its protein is CASSTTGMSNQPQHF.

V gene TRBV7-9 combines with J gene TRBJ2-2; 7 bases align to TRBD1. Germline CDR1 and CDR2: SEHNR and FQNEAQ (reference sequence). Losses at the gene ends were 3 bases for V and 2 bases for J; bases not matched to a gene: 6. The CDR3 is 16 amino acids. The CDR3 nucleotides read TGTGCCAGCAGCTTTGCCGGGACAGAAAACACCGGGGAGCTGTTTTTT. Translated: CASSFAGTENTGELFF.

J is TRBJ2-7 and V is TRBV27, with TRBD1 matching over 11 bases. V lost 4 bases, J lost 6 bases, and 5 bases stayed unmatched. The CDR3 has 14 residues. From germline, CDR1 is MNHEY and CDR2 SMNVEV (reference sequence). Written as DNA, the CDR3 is TGTGCCAGCAGTTCCGGGACAGGGGGAGCCGAGCAGTACTTC. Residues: CASSSGTGGAEQYF.

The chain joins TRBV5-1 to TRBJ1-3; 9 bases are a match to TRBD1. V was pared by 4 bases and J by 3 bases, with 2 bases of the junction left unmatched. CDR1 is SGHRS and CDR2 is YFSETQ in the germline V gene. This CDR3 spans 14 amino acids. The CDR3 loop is CASSLGQGGNTIYF. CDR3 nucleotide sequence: TGCGCCAGCAGCCTGGGACAGGGTGGAAACACCATATATTTT.